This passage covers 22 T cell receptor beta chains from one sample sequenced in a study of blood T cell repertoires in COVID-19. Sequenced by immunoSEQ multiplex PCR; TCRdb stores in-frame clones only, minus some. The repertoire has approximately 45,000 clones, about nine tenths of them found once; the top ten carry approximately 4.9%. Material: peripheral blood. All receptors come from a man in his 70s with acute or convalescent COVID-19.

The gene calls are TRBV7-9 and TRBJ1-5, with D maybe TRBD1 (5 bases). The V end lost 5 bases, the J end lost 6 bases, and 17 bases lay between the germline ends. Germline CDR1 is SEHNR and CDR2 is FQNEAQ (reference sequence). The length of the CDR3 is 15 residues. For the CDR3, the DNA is TGTGCCAGCAGCACGCAAGGAGGGGTAGGTCAGCCCCAGCATTTT. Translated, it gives CASSTQGGVGQPQHF. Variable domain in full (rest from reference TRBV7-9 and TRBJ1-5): DTGVSQNPRHKITKRGQNVTFRCDPISEHNRLYWYRQTLGQGPEFLTYFQNEAQLEKSRLLSDRFSAERPKGSFSTLEIQRTEQGDSAMYLCASSTQGGVGQPQHFGDGTRLSIL.

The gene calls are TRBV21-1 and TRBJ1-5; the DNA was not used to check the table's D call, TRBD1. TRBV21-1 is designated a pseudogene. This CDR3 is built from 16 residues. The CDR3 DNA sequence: TGTGCCAGCAGCAAAGAGGTCACAGTTAGCAATCAGCCCCAGCATTTT. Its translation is CASSKEVTVSNQPQHF.

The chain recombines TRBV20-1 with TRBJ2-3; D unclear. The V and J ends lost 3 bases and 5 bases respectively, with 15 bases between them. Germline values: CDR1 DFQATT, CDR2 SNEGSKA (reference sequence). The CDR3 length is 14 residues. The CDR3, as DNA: TGCAGTGCTAGTCTCCCTAATTACGGAGATACGCAGTATTTT. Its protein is CSASLPNYGDTQYF.

Written as DNA, the CDR3 is TGTGCCAGCAGCCATTCGAGGGCTAACTATGGCTACACCTTC. This sequence encodes CASSHSRANYGYTF. The chain recombines TRBV14 with TRBJ1-2; no clear D gene. V gave up 3 bases and J gave up 0 bases, with 8 bases separating them. The V gene's germline CDR1 is SGHDN and CDR2 FVKESK. This CDR3 is 14 amino acids long.

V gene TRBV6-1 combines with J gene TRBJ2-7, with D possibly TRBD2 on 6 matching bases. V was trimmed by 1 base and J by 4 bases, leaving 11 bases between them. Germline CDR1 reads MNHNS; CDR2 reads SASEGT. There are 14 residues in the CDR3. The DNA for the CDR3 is TGTGCCAGCAGTGAAGGTTCAGGGAGGTACGAGCAGTACTTC. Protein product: CASSEGSGRYEQYF.

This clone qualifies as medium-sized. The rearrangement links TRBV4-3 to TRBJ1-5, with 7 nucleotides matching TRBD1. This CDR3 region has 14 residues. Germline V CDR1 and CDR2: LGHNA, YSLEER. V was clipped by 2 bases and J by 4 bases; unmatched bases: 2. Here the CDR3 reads CASSQTGENQPQHF. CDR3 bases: TGCGCCAGCAGCCAAACAGGGGAGAATCAGCCCCAGCATTTT.

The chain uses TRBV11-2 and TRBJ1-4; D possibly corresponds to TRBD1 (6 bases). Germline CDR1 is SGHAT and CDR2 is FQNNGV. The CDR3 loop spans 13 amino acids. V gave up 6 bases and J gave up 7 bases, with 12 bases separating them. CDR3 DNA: TGTGCCAGCAGAATGGGGGCCGGTGAAAAACTGTTTTTT. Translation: CASRMGAGEKLFF.

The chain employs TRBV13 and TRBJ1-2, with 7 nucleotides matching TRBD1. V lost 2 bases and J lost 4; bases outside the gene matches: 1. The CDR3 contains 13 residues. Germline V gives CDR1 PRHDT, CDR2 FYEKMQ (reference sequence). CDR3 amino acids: CASSLQGGYGYTF. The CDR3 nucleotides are TGTGCCAGCAGCTTACAGGGGGGCTATGGCTACACCTTC.

Here the CDR3 DNA reads TGTGCCAGCAGCCAAGGAAGAGCTCGGGGCACCTTC. It specifies CASSQGRARGTF. The V and J genes are TRBV3-1 (or the pseudogene TRBV3-2) and TRBJ1-2; D is unclear. CDR1 is LGHDT and CDR2 is YNNKEL in the germline V gene (reference sequence). The V end was cut by 1 base, the J end by 13 bases, with 13 bases between. This CDR3 region has 12 residues.

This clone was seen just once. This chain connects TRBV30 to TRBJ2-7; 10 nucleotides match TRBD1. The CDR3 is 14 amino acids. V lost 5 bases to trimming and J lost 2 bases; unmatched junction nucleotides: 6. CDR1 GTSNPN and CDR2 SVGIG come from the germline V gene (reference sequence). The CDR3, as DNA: TGTGCCTGGGGACGGACAGGGGGAACCTACGAGCAGTACTTC. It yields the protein CAWGRTGGTYEQYF.

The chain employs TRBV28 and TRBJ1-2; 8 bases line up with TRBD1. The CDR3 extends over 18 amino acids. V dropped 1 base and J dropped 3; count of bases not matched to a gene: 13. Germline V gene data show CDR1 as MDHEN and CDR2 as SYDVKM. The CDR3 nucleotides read TGTGCCAGCAGTTTATTAGGTCGGCAGGGGGCCGGAGACTATGGCTACACCTTC. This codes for CASSLLGRQGAGDYGYTF.

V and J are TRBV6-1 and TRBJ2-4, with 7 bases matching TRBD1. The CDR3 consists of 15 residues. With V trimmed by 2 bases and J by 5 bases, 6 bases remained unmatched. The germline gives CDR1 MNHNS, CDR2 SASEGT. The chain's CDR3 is CASSELDREQNIQYF. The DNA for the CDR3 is TGTGCCAGCAGTGAACTAGACAGGGAACAAAACATTCAGTACTTC.

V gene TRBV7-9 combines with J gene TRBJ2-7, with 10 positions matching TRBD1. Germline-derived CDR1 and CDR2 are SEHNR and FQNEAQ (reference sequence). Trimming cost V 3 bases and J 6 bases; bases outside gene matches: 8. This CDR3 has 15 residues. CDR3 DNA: TGTGCCAGCAGCTTTCCGGGACAGGGGATCGGCGAGCAGTACTTC. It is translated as CASSFPGQGIGEQYF.

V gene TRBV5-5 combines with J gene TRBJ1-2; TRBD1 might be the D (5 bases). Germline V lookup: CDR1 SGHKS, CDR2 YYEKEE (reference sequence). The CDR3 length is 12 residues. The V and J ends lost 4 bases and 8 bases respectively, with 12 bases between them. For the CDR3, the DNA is TGTGCCAGCAGCCGACAGTTGGGGGGCTACACCTTC. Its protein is CASSRQLGGYTF.

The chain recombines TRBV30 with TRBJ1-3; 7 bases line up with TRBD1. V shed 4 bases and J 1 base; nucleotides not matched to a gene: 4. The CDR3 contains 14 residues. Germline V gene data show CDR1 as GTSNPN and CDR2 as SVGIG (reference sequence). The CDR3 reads CAWKPDRSGNTIYF. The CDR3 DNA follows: TGTGCCTGGAAGCCGGACAGGTCTGGAAACACCATATATTTT.

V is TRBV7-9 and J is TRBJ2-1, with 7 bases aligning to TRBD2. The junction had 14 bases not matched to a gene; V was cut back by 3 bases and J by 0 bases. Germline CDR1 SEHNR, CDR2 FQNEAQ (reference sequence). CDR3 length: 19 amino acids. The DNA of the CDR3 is TGTGCCAGCAGCTTGGCCTCATTGGGGGGGTTTAGCTCCTACAATGAGCAGTTCTTC. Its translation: CASSLASLGGFSSYNEQFF.

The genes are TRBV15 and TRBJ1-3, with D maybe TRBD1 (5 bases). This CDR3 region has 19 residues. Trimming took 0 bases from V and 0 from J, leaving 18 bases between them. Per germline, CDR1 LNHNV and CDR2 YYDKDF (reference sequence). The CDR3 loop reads CATSRELWRQLTSGNTIYF. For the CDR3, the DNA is TGTGCCACCAGCAGAGAGCTTTGGAGACAGCTAACCTCTGGAAACACCATATATTTT.

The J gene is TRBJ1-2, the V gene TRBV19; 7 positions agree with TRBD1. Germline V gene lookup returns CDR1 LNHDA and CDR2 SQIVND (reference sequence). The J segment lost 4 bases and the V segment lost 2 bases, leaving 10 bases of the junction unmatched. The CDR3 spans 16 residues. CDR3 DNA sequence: TGTGCCAGTAGTATATTAGCTGGTAAGGGGGCCTATGGCTACACCTTC. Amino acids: CASSILAGKGAYGYTF.

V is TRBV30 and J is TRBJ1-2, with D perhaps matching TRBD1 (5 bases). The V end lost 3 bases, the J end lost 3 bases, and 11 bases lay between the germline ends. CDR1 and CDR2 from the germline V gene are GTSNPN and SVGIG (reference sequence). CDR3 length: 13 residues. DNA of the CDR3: TGTGCCTGGAGCCCTCCAGGGTACTATGGCTACACCTTC. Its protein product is CAWSPPGYYGYTF.

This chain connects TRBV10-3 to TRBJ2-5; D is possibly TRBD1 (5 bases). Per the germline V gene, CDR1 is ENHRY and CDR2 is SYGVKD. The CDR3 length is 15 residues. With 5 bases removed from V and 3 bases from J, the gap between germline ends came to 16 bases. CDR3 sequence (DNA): TGTGCCATCAGTCTAGGACGACTGGACAAAGAGACCCAGTACTTC. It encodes CAISLGRLDKETQYF.

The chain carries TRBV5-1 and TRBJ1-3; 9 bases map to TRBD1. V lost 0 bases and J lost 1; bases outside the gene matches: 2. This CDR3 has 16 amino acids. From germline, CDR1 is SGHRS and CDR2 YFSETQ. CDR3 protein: CASSLAGTGSGNTIYF. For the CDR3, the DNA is TGCGCCAGCAGCTTGGCCGGGACAGGGTCTGGAAACACCATATATTTT.

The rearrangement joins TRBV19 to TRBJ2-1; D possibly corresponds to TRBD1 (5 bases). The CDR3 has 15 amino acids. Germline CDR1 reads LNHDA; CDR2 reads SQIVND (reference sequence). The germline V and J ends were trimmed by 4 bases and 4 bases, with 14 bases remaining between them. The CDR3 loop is CASSNQGPPYNEQFF. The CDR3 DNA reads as TGTGCCAGTAGTAACCAGGGTCCTCCTTACAATGAGCAGTTCTTC.